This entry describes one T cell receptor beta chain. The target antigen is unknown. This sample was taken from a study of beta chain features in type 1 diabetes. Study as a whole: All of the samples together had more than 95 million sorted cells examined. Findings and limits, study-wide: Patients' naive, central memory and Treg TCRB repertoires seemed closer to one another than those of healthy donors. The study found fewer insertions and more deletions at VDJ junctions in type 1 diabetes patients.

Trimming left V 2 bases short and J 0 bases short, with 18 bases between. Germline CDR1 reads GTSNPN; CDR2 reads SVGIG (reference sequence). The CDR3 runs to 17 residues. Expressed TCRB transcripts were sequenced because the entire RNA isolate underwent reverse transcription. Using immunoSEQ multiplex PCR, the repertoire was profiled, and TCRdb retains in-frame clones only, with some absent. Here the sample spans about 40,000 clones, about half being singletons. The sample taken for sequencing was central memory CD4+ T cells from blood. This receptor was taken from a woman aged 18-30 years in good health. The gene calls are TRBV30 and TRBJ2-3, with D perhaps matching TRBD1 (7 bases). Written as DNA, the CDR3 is TGTGCCTGGAGTCTTGGAGGGACAGTAACTAGCACAGATACGCAGTATTTT. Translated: CAWSLGGTVTSTDTQYF.